These T cell receptor beta chains were read from a single sample in a study of blood T cell repertoires in COVID-19. The data were produced by immunoSEQ multiplex PCR, yet TCRdb's version contains in-frame clones alone and is incomplete. The table has fewer than 4,500 clones, 60% to 80% seen once; the top ten hold roughly 40%. Specimen: peripheral blood. These receptors originate from a human donor with active or convalescent COVID-19. The donor label of this sample is uncertain. The CDR3 runs from the conserved cysteine through the conserved F or W. The D gene is left open where the match is weak. Only part of the rows carry a size: once, few, many, or a class if the clone is expanded.

d_gene: .; j_gene: TRBJ2-3; v_gene: TRBV11-2; abundance: .; CDR3nt: TGTGCCAGCAGCTTAAGCGGGCCAGCTAGCACAGATACGCAGTATTTT; CDR3aa: CASSLSGPASTDTQYF
d_gene: .; j_gene: TRBJ2-7; v_gene: TRBV11-3; abundance: .; CDR3nt: TGTGCCAGCAGCTTAAGCCTAGTATCGGGTGAGCAGTACTTC; CDR3aa: CASSLSLVSGEQYF
d_gene: .; j_gene: TRBJ1-1; v_gene: TRBV7-9; abundance: .; CDR3nt: TGTGCCAGCAGCTTAGGTCGGACAGAAGCTTTCTTT; CDR3aa: CASSLGRTEAFF
d_gene: .; j_gene: TRBJ1-1; v_gene: TRBV12-5; abundance: .; CDR3nt: TGTGCTAGTGGTTTGTCCCCGGGGAGGACTGAAGCTTTCTTT; CDR3aa: CASGLSPGRTEAFF
d_gene: TRBD2; j_gene: TRBJ2-1; v_gene: TRBV4-1; abundance: medium-sized; CDR3nt: TGCGCCAGCAGCCAGGGGGGGACCAATGAGCAGTTCTTC; CDR3aa: CASSQGGTNEQFF
d_gene: .; j_gene: TRBJ2-2; v_gene: TRBV5-6; abundance: .; CDR3nt: TGTGCCAGCAGCTTGGTGTCTTCGGACACCGGGGAGCTGTTTTTT; CDR3aa: CASSLVSSDTGELFF
d_gene: .; j_gene: TRBJ2-1; v_gene: TRBV6-5; abundance: .; CDR3nt: TGTGCCAGCAGTTATAATTTTCGTGGCGGTAATGAGCAGTTCTTC; CDR3aa: CASSYNFRGGNEQFF
d_gene: TRBD2; j_gene: TRBJ2-3; v_gene: TRBV6-6; abundance: .; CDR3nt: TGTGCCAGCCTTAGCGGGAGGAGGGCTGATACGCAGTATTTT; CDR3aa: CASLSGRRADTQYF
d_gene: .; j_gene: TRBJ2-1; v_gene: TRBV2; abundance: .; CDR3nt: TGTGCCAGCAACCCGAGCTCCTACAATGAGCAGTTCTTC; CDR3aa: CASNPSSYNEQFF
d_gene: TRBD1; j_gene: TRBJ1-1; v_gene: TRBV5-1; abundance: once; CDR3nt: TGCGCCAGCAGCTTGGCGCAGGGGGCGGGCACTGAAGCTTTCTTT; CDR3aa: CASSLAQGAGTEAFF
d_gene: .; j_gene: TRBJ2-7; v_gene: TRBV11-2; abundance: .; CDR3nt: TGTGCCAGCAGCCCCCCCCCAGTGTACGAGCAGTACTTC; CDR3aa: CASSPPPVYEQYF
d_gene: .; j_gene: TRBJ1-2; v_gene: TRBV7-2; abundance: medium-sized; CDR3nt: TGTGCCAGCAGCTTAGGGTCGGATGGCTACACCTTC; CDR3aa: CASSLGSDGYTF
d_gene: .; j_gene: TRBJ1-1; v_gene: TRBV5-5; abundance: .; CDR3nt: TGTGCCAGCAGCGCCGACAGCTTAGCTGAAGCTTTCTTT; CDR3aa: CASSADSLAEAFF
d_gene: TRBD1; j_gene: TRBJ2-3; v_gene: TRBV29-1; abundance: .; CDR3nt: TGCAGCGTTGATAGGGGGCATACGCAGTATTTT; CDR3aa: CSVDRGHTQYF
d_gene: TRBD2; j_gene: TRBJ2-3; v_gene: TRBV10-3; abundance: .; CDR3nt: TGTGCCACCTGTACGGGGGGGGAAAGCACAGATACGCAGTATTTT; CDR3aa: CATCTGGESTDTQYF
d_gene: .; j_gene: TRBJ2-5; v_gene: TRBV4-2; abundance: .; CDR3nt: TGTGCCAGCAGCCAAGATCCGTTGGGGGAGGAGGGAGAGACCCAGTACTTC; CDR3aa: CASSQDPLGEEGETQYF
d_gene: .; j_gene: TRBJ1-3; v_gene: TRBV27; abundance: .; CDR3nt: TGTGCCAGCAGTTTGGATGGGACTTTTCTCTCTGGAAACACCATATATTTT; CDR3aa: CASSLDGTFLSGNTIYF
d_gene: TRBD2; j_gene: TRBJ2-1; v_gene: TRBV4-1; abundance: .; CDR3nt: TGCGCCAGCAGCCAAGAGGGTAGCGGGAGGACACGCTCCTACAATGAGCAGTTCTTC; CDR3aa: CASSQEGSGRTRSYNEQFF
d_gene: .; j_gene: TRBJ1-2; v_gene: TRBV5-1; abundance: .; CDR3nt: TGCGCCAGCCAATCAACGACAGCCACTAACTATGGCTACACCTTC; CDR3aa: CASQSTTATNYGYTF
d_gene: .; j_gene: TRBJ2-5; v_gene: TRBV7-2; abundance: .; CDR3nt: TGTGCCAGCAGCATGTACAGGGTTTGGGAGACCCAGTACTTC; CDR3aa: CASSMYRVWETQYF
d_gene: TRBD1; j_gene: TRBJ1-6; v_gene: TRBV28; abundance: once; CDR3nt: TGTGCCAGCAACCCACACAGGGGCCGGTCACCCCTCCACTTT; CDR3aa: CASNPHRGRSPLHF
d_gene: TRBD1; j_gene: TRBJ1-4; v_gene: TRBV3-1/TRBV3-2; abundance: once; CDR3nt: TGTGCCAGCAGCCCTCCGGGACAGGGTAATGAAAAACTGTTTTTT; CDR3aa: CASSPPGQGNEKLFF
d_gene: TRBD2; j_gene: TRBJ2-7; v_gene: TRBV7-8; abundance: .; CDR3nt: TGTGCCAGCAGCCCTGAGGCTAGCGGGAGGTGGGAGCAGTACTTC; CDR3aa: CASSPEASGRWEQYF
d_gene: .; j_gene: TRBJ2-1; v_gene: TRBV7-8; abundance: .; CDR3nt: TGTGCCAGCAGCCACCAGGGGCGGTCCTACAATGAGCAGTTCTTC; CDR3aa: CASSHQGRSYNEQFF
d_gene: .; j_gene: TRBJ2-5; v_gene: TRBV6-2/TRBV6-3; abundance: .; CDR3nt: TGTGCCAGCAGTGCCGAGAAAGAGACCCAGTACTTC; CDR3aa: CASSAEKETQYF
d_gene: TRBD1; j_gene: TRBJ2-3; v_gene: TRBV11-3; abundance: .; CDR3nt: TGTGCCAGCAGCCCTACAGGGGGCGACTCCACAGATACGCAGTATTTT; CDR3aa: CASSPTGGDSTDTQYF
d_gene: .; j_gene: TRBJ1-1; v_gene: TRBV29-1; abundance: few; CDR3nt: TGCAGCGGCCTCAGGGGCGAGGACACTGAAGCTTTCTTT; CDR3aa: CSGLRGEDTEAFF
d_gene: .; j_gene: TRBJ1-1; v_gene: TRBV6-5; abundance: .; CDR3nt: TGTGCCAGCAGTCTTGACCTAGGGAACACTGAAGCTTTCTTT; CDR3aa: CASSLDLGNTEAFF